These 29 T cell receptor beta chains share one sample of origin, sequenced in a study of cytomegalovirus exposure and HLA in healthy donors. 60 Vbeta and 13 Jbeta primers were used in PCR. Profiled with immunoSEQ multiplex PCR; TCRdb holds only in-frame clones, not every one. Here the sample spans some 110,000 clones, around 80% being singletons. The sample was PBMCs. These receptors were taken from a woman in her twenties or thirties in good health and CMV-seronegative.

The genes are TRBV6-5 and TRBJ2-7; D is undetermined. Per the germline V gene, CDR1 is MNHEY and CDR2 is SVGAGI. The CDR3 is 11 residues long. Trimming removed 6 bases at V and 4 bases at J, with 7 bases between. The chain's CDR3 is CASSNRYEQYF. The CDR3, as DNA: TGTGCCAGCAGCAACAGATACGAGCAGTACTTC.

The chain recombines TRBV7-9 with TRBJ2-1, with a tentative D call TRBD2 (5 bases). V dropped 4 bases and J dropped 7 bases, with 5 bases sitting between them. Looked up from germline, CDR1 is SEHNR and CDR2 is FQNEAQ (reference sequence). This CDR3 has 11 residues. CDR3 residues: CASSWRNEQFF. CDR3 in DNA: TGTGCCAGCAGCTGGAGGAATGAGCAGTTCTTC.

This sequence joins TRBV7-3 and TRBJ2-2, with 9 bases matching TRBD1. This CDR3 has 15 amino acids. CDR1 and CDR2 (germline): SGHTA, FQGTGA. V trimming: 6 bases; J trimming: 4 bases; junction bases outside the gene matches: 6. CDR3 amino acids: CASSRTGASTGELFF. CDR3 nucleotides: TGTGCCAGCAGTCGGACAGGGGCGAGCACCGGGGAGCTGTTTTTT.

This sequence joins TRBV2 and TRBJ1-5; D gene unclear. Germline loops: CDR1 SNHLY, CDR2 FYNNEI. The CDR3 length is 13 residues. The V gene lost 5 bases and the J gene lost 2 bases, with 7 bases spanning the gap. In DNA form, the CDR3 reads TGTGCCAGCAGTCGCCGAGGCAATCAGCCCCAGCATTTT. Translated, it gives CASSRRGNQPQHF.

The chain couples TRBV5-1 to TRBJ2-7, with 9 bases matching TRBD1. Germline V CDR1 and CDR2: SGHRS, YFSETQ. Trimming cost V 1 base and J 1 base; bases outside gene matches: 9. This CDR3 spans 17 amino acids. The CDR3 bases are TGCGCCAGCAGCTTGTTTTCGGGGACAGGGATTTCCTACGAGCAGTACTTC. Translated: CASSLFSGTGISYEQYF.

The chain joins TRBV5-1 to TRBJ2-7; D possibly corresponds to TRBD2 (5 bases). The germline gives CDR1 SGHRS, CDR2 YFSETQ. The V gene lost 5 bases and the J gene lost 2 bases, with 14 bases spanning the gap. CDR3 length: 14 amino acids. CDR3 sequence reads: CASRGLDGTYEQYF. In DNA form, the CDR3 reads TGCGCCAGCAGGGGCCTTGACGGGACCTACGAGCAGTACTTC.

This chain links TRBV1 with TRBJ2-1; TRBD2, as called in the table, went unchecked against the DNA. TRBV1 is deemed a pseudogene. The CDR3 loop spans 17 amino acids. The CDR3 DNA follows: TGCACCAGCAGCCAAGATCAGACTAGCGGACTATACAATGAGCAGTTCTTC. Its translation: CTSSQDQTSGLYNEQFF.

The CDR3 here is CASSQGGLLSTGELFF. CDR3 DNA: TGCGCCAGCAGCCAAGGGGGGCTTCTAAGCACCGGGGAGCTGTTTTTT. The rearrangement joins TRBV4-3 to TRBJ2-2; D is possibly TRBD1 (6 bases). In germline, CDR1 is LGHNA, CDR2 YSLEER. The CDR3 covers 16 residues. V lost 1 base and J lost 4, with 13 bases in between.

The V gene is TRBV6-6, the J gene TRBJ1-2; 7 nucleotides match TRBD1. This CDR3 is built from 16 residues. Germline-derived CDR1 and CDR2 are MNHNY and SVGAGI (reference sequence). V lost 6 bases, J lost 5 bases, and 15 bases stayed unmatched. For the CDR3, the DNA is TGTGCCAGCAGCCTCAAGGCGGAGGGGGCGAGGTATGGCTACACCTTC. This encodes CASSLKAEGARYGYTF.

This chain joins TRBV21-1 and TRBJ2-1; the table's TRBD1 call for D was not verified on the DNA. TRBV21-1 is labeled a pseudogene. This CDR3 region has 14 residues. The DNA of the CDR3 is TGTGCCAACCCAGAAGGACAGGGCGACAATGAGCAGTTCTTC. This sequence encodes CANPEGQGDNEQFF.

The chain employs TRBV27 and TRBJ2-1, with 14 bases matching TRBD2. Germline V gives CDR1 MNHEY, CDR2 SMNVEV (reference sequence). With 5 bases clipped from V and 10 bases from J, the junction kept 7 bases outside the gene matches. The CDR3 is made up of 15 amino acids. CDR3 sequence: CASSTRTSGRPEQFF. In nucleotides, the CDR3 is TGTGCCAGCAGTACCCGGACTAGCGGGAGGCCGGAGCAGTTCTTC.

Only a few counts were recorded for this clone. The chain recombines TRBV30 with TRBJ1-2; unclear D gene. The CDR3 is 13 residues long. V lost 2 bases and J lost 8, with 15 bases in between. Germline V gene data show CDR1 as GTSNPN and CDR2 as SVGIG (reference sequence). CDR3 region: CAWSPIQLGGYTF. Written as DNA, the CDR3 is TGTGCCTGGAGTCCTATACAGCTTGGGGGCTACACCTTC.

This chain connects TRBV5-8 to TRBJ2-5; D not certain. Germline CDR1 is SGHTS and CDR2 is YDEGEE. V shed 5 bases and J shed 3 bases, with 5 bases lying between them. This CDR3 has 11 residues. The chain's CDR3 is CASRLEETQYF. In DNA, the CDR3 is TGTGCCAGCAGGCTAGAAGAGACCCAGTACTTC. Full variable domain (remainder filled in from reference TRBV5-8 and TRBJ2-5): EAGVTQSPTHLIKTRGQQATLRCSPISGHTSVYWYQQALGLGLQFLLWYDEGEERNRGNFPPRFSGRQFPNYSSELNVNALELEDSALYLCASRLEETQYFGPGTRLLVL.

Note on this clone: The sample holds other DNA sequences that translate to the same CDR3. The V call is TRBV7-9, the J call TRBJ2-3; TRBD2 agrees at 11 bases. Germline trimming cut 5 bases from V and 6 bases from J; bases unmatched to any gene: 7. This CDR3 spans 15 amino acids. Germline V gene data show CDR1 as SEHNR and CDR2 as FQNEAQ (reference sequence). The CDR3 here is CASSPGLAGGDTQYF. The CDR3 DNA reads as TGTGCCAGCAGCCCCGGACTAGCGGGCGGGGATACGCAGTATTTT.

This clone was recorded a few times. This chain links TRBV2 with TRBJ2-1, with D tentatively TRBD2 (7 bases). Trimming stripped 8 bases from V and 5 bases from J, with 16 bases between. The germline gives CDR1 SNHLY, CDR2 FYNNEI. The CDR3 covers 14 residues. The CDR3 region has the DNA TGTGCCAGCGGGGGGGGGCCTATAAACAATGAGCAGTTCTTC. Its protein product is CASGGGPINNEQFF. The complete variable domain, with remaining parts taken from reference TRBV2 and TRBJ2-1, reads EPEVTQTPSHQVTQMGQEVILRCVPISNHLYFYWYRQILGQKVEFLVSFYNNEISEKSEIFDDQFSVERPDGSNFTLKIRSTKLEDSAMYFCASGGGPINNEQFFGPGTRLTVL.

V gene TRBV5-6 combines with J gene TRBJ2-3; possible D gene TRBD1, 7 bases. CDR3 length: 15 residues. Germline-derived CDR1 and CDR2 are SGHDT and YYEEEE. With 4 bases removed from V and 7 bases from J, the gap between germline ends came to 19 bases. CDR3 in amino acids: CASSLEGARSNTQYF. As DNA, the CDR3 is TGTGCCAGCAGCCTGGAGGGGGCGCGGTCAAATACGCAGTATTTT.

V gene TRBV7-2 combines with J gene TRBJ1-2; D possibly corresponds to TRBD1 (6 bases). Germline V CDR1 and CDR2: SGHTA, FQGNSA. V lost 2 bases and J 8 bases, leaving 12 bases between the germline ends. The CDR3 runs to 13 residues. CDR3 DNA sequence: TGTGCCAGCAGCTTAAACAGGGTCGGAGGCTACACCTTC. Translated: CASSLNRVGGYTF.

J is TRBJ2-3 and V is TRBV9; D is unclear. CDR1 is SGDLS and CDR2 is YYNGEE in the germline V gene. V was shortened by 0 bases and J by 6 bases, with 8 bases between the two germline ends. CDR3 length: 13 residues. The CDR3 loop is CASSVEPPDTQYF. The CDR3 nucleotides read TGTGCCAGCAGCGTAGAGCCCCCGGATACGCAGTATTTT.

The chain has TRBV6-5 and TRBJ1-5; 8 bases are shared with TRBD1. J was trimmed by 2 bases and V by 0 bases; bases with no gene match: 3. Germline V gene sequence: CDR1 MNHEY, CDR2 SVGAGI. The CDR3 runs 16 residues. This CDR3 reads CASSYSGTGGNQPQHF. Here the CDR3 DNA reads TGTGCCAGCAGTTACTCAGGGACAGGTGGCAATCAGCCCCAGCATTTT.

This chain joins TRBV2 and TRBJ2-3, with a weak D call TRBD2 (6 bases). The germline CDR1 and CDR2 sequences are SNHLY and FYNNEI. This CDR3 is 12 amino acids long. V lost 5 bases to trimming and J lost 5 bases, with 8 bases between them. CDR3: CASSPGGDTQYF. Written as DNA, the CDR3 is TGTGCCAGCAGTCCCGGGGGAGATACGCAGTATTTT.

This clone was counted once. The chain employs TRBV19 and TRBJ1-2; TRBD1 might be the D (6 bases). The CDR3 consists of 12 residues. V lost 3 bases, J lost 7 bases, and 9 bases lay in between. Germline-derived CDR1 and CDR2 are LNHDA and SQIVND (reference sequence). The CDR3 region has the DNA TGTGCCAGTAGTATCTTACAGGGTGGCTACACCTTC. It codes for CASSILQGGYTF.

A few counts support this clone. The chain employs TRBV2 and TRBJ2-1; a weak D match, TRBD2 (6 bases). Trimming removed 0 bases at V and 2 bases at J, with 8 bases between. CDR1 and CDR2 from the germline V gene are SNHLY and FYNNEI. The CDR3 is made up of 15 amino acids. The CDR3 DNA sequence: TGTGCCAGCAGTGAAGCGAGCGGGCCCTACAATGAGCAGTTCTTC. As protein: CASSEASGPYNEQFF.

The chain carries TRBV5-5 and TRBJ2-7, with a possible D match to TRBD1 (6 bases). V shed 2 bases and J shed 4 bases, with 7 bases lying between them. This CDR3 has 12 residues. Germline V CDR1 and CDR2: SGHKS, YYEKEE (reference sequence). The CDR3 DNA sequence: TGTGCCAGCAGCTTCCAGGGGTACGAGCAGTACTTC. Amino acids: CASSFQGYEQYF.

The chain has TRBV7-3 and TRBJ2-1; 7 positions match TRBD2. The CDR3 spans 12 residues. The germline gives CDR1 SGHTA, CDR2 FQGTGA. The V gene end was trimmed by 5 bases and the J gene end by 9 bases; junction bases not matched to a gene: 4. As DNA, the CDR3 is TGTGCCAGCAGCCCGGGGGGAGGTGAGCAGTTCTTC. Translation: CASSPGGGEQFF. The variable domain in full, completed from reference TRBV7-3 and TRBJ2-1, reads GAGVSQTPSNKVTEKGKYVELRCDPISGHTALYWYRQSLGQGPEFLIYFQGTGAADDSGLPNDRFFAVRPEGSVSTLKIQRTERGDSAVYLCASSPGGGEQFFGPGTRLTVL.

The CDR3, as DNA: TGTGCCACCACTGGGGGGGCTTGGAGCTACGAGCAGTACTTC. Translating it yields CATTGGAWSYEQYF. The rearrangement links TRBV10-3 to TRBJ2-7; the D gene is possibly TRBD2 (7 bases). The germline V gene encodes CDR1 ENHRY and CDR2 SYGVKD. V shed 10 bases and J shed 3 bases, with 19 bases lying between them. This CDR3 contains 14 residues.

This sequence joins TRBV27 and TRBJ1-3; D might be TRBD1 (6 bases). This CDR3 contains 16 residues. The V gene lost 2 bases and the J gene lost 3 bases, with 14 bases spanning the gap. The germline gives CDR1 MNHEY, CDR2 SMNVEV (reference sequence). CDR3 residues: CASSLVGGAYGNTIYF. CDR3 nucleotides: TGTGCCAGCAGTTTAGTTGGGGGGGCATATGGAAACACCATATATTTT.

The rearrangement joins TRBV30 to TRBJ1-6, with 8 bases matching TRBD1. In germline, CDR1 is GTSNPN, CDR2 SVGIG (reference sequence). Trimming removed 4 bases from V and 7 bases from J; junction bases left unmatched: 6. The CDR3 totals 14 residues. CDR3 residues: CAWTGGGNNSPLHF. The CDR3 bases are TGTGCCTGGACAGGGGGCGGGAACAATTCACCCCTCCACTTT.

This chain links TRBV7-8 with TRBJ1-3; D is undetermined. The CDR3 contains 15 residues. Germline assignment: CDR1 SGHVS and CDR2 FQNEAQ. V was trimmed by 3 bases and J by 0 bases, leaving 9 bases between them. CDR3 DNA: TGTGCCAGCAGCTTCGCGGCCGGCTCTGGAAACACCATATATTTT. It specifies CASSFAAGSGNTIYF. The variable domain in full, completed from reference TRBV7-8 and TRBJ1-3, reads GAGVSQSPRYKVAKRGQDVALRCDPISGHVSLFWYQQALGQGPEFLTYFQNEAQLDKSGLPSDRFFAERPEGSVSTLKIQRTQQEDSAVYLCASSFAAGSGNTIYFGEGSWLTVV.

The CDR3 coding sequence is TGTGCCAGCAGTTACGCAGGGGGAGGTCAGCCCCAGCATTTT. Translated: CASSYAGGGQPQHF. The rearrangement uses TRBV6-5 and TRBJ1-5; the match to TRBD1 covers 7 bases. Trimming at V came to 2 bases and at J to 6 bases, leaving 4 bases not matched to a gene. Germline V CDR1 and CDR2: MNHEY, SVGAGI. The CDR3 sequence is 14 residues long.